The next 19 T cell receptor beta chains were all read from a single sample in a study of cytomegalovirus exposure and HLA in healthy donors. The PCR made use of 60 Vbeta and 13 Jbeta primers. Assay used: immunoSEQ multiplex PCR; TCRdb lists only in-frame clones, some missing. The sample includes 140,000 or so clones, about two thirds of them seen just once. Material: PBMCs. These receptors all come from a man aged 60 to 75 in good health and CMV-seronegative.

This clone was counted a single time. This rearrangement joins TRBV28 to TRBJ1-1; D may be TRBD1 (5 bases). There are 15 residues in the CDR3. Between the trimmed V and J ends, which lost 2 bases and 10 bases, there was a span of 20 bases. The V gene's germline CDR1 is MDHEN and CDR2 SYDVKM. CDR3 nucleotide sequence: TGTGCCAGCAGTTTAAGGTCCGGCAGGCCCACAGGAGCTTTCTTT. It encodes CASSLRSGRPTGAFF.

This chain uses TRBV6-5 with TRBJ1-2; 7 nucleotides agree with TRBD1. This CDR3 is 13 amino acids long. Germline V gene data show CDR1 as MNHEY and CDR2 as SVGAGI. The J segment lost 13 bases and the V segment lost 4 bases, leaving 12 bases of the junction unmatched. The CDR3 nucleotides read TGTGCCAGCAGTTTAGACACACAGGGGCTTGGCACCTTC. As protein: CASSLDTQGLGTF.

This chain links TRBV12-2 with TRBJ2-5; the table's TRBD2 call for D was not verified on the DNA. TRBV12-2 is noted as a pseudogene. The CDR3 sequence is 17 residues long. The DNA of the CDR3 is TGTGCAAGTCGCTTAATGTTGGAGGGGTTTTCACAAGAGACCCAGTACTTC. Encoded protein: CASRLMLEGFSQETQYF.

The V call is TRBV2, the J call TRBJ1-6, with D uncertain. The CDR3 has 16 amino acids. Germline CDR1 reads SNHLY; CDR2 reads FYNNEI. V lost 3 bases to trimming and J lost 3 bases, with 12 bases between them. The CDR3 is CASSESEVGYNSPLHF. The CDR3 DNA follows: TGTGCCAGCAGTGAGTCCGAGGTTGGCTATAATTCACCCCTCCACTTT.

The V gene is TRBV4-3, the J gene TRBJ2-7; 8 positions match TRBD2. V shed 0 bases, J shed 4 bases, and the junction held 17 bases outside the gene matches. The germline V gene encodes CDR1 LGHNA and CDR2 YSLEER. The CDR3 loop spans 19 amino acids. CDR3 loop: CASSQDFGLAGPNAYEQYF. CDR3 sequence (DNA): TGCGCCAGCAGCCAAGATTTTGGCCTAGCGGGTCCCAACGCATACGAGCAGTACTTC.

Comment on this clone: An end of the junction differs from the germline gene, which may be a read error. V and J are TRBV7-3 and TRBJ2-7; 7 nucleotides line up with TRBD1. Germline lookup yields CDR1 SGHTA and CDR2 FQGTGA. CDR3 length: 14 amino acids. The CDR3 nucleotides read TGTGCCAGCAGCGACCCGGGACAGCCGTACGGGCAGTACTTC. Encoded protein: CASSDPGQPYGQYF.

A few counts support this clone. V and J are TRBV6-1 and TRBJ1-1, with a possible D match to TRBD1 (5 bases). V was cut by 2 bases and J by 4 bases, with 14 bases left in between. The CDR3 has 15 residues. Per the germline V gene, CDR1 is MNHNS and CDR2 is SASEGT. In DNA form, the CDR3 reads TGTGCCAGCAGTGAAATAGTAGGCAGGGCCACTGAAGCTTTCTTT. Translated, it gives CASSEIVGRATEAFF.

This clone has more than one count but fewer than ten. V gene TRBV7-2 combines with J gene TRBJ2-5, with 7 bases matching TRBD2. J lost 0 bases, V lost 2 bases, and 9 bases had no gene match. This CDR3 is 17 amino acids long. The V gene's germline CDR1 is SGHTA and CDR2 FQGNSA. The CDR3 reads CASSLLGSSGYQETQYF. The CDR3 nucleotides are TGTGCCAGCAGCTTATTAGGGTCTAGCGGCTACCAAGAGACCCAGTACTTC.

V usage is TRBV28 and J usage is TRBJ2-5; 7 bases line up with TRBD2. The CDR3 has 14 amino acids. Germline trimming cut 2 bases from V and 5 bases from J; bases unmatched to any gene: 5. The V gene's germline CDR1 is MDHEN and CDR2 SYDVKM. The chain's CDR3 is CASSLAGEVETQYF. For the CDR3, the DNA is TGTGCCAGCAGTTTAGCGGGAGAGGTGGAGACCCAGTACTTC. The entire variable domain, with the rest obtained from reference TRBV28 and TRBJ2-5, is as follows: DVKVTQSSRYLVKRTGEKVFLECVQDMDHENMFWYRQDPGLGLRLIYFSYDVKMKEKGDIPEGYSVSREKKERFSLILESASTNQTSMYLCASSLAGEVETQYFGPGTRLLVL.

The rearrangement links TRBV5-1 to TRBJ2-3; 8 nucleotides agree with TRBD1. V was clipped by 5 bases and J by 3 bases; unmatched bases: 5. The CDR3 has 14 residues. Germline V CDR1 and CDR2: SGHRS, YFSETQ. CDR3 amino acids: CASRSTGGTDTQYF. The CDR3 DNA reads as TGCGCCAGCAGGAGTACAGGGGGAACAGATACGCAGTATTTT.

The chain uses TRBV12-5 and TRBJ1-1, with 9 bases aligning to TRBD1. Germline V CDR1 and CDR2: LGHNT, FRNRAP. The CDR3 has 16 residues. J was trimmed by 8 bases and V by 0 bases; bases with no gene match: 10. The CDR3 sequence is CASGLVSGQGLQEAFF. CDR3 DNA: TGTGCTAGTGGTTTGGTCTCTGGACAGGGGCTACAGGAAGCTTTCTTT.

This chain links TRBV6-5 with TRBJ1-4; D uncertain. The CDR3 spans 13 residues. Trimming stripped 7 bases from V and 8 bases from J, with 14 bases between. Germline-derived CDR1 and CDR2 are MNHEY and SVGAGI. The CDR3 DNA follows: TGTGCCAGCAAACGGGTGGTGCGGGAAAAACTGTTTTTT. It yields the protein CASKRVVREKLFF.

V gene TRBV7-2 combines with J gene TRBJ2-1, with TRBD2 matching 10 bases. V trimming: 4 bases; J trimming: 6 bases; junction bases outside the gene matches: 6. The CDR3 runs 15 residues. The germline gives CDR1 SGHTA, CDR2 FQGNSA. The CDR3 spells CASSSTSGERNEQFF. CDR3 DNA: TGTGCCAGCAGCTCTACTAGCGGGGAACGCAATGAGCAGTTCTTC.

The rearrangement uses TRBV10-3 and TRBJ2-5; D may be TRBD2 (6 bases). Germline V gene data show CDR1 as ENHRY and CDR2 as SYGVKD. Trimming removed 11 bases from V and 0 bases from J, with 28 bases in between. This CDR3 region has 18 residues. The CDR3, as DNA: TGTGCCGTTGGAGGGTCGGGCAGAAATCAGGGAGACCAAGAGACCCAGTACTTC. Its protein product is CAVGGSGRNQGDQETQYF.

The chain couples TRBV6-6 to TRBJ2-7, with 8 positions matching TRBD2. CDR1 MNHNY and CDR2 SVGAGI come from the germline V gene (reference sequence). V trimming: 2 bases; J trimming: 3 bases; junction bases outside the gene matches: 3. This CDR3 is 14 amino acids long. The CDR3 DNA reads TGTGCCAGCAGTTACACCGCGGGGGGCTACGAGCAGTACTTC. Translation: CASSYTAGGYEQYF.

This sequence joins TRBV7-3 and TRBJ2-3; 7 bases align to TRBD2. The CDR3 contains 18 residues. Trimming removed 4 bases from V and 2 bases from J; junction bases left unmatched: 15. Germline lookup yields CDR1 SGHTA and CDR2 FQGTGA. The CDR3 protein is CASSWGSRREGTTDTQYF. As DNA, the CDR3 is TGTGCCAGCAGCTGGGGATCTAGGAGGGAGGGCACCACAGATACGCAGTATTTT.

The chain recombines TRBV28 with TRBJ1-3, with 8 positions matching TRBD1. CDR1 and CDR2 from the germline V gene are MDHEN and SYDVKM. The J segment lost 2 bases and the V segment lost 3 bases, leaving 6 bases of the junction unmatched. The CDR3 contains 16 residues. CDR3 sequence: CASSFRQGNPGNTIYF. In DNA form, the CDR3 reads TGTGCCAGCAGTTTCCGACAGGGGAACCCTGGAAACACCATATATTTT.

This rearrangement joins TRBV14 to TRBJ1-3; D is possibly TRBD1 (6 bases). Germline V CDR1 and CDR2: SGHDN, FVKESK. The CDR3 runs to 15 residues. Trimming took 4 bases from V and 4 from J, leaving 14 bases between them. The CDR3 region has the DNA TGTGCCAGCAGCCCTGAGACAGGATCGGGAAACACCATATATTTT. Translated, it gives CASSPETGSGNTIYF. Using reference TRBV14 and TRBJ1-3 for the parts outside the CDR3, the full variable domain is EAGVTQFPSHSVIEKGQTVTLRCDPISGHDNLYWYRRVMGKEIKFLLHFVKESKQDESGMPNNRFLAERTGGTYSTLKVQPAELEDSGVYFCASSPETGSGNTIYFGEGSWLTVV.

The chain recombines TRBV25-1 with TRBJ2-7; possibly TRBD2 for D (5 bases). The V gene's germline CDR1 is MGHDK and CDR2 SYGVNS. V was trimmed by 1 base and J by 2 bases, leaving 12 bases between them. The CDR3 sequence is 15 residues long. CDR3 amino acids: CASSEWAEGTYEQYF. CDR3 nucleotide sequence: TGTGCCAGCAGTGAATGGGCAGAGGGAACCTACGAGCAGTACTTC.